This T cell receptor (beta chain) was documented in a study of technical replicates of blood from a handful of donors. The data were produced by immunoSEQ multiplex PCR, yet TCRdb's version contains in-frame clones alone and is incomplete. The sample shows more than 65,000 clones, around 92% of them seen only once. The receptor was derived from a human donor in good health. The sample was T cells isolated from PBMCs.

CDR3 residues: CASSSSRDSYEQYF. The DNA of the CDR3 is TGTGCCAGCAGTTCCTCCCGGGACTCCTACGAGCAGTACTTC. The gene calls are TRBV28 and TRBJ2-7, with a weak D call TRBD2 (5 bases). This CDR3 has 14 residues. The germline V gene encodes CDR1 MDHEN and CDR2 SYDVKM. V lost 4 bases and J 0 bases, leaving 10 bases between the germline ends.